These 10 T cell receptor beta chains were sequenced from one sample in a study of regulatory T cells in long-lasting Graves disease. Building the TCR beta libraries relied on iRepertoire HTBI primers, and CDR3 regions underwent Arm-PCR. TCRdb re-analysed the multiplex PCR reads in MiXCR, keeping a single row per CDR3 protein. The sample holds 650,000 to 850,000 distinct CDR3 sequences, approximately 29% seen once. Sample time point: persistent/refractory GD, antithyroid drugs over 5 years with positive TRAb. The authors made the TCR library using RNA they extracted from PBMCs. The input for sequencing was peripheral blood mononuclear cells (PBMCs), taken when the disease was refractory, from a patient treated with antithyroid drugs. Receptors originate from a female donor with Graves disease.

This clonotype was counted ten times or more. The gene calls are TRBV2 and TRBJ1-1; D unresolved. The CDR3 is made up of 12 amino acids. V was trimmed by 7 bases and J by 4 bases, leaving 10 bases between them. CDR1 is SNHLY, CDR2 FYNNEI, per germline. Here the CDR3 reads CASIRRTTEAFF. CDR3 nucleotide sequence: TGTGCCAGCATAAGGCGGACCACTGAAGCTTTCTTT.

Comments on this clonotype: At one boundary the junction diverges from the germline segment, which might be a read error. CDR3 sequence: CAGRGTGTNEKLFF. DNA of the CDR3: TGTGCCGGCAGAGGGACAGGGACGAATGAAAAACTGTTTTTT. This chain uses TRBV7-9 with TRBJ1-4; TRBD1 matches 9 bases. The CDR3 is 14 residues long. Germline V gene data show CDR1 as SEHNR and CDR2 as FQNEAQ (reference sequence). Filled out from reference TRBV7-9 and TRBJ1-4, the complete variable domain reads DTGVSQNPRHKITKRGQNVTFRCDPISEHNRLYWYRQTLGQGPEFLTYFQNEAQLEKSRLLSDRFSAERPKGSFSTLEIQRTEQGDSAMYLCAGRGTGTNEKLFFGSGTQLSVL.

This sequence joins TRBV10-2 and TRBJ2-5; 8 bases line up with TRBD2. In germline, CDR1 is WSHSY, CDR2 SAAADI. V shed 6 bases and J 5 bases; nucleotides not matched to a gene: 2. This CDR3 has 12 residues. DNA of the CDR3: TGCGCCAGCAGCGCTAGCGGGGAGACCCAGTACTTC. Encoded protein: CASSASGETQYF.

In its sample, this clonotype was seen many times. V and J are TRBV12-3 or TRBV12-4 and TRBJ1-5, with D possibly matching TRBD1 (6 bases). The CDR3 sequence is 15 residues long. V lost 5 bases and J 0 bases, leaving 11 bases between the germline ends. The CDR3 DNA sequence: TGTGCCAGCAGTCCAGGGGCGTATAGCAATCAGCCCCAGCATTTT. Translation: CASSPGAYSNQPQHF.

The CDR3 loop reads CASSSGPLGSPLHF. The CDR3 nucleotides read TGTGCCAGCAGTTCGGGCCCGCTGGGCTCACCCCTCCACTTT. The chain joins TRBV5-4 to TRBJ1-6; no firm D call. The V end lost 5 bases, the J end lost 10 bases, and 16 bases lay between the germline ends. The CDR3 contains 14 residues. Germline V gene sequence: CDR1 SGHNT, CDR2 YYREEE (reference sequence).

The rearrangement uses TRBV6-9 and TRBJ1-1; 7 nucleotides agree with TRBD1. Per the germline V gene, CDR1 is MNHGY and CDR2 is SVAAGI. The CDR3 runs 14 residues. J was trimmed by 5 bases and V by 3 bases; bases with no gene match: 6. The chain's CDR3 is CASSYSGRGTEAFF. For the CDR3, the DNA is TGTGCCAGCAGTTACTCGGGCAGGGGGACTGAAGCTTTCTTT.

The V and J genes are TRBV5-1 and TRBJ2-7, with 11 bases lining up with TRBD1. Germline lookup yields CDR1 SGHRS and CDR2 YFSETQ. V lost 4 bases to trimming and J lost 3 bases; unmatched junction nucleotides: 6. The CDR3 is made up of 15 amino acids. CDR3 sequence reads: CASSKPDRGRYEQYF. The CDR3 DNA follows: TGCGCCAGCAGCAAACCGGACAGGGGGCGCTACGAGCAGTACTTC.

Ten or more counts support this clonotype. The chain joins TRBV5-1 to TRBJ1-2, with 7 nucleotides matching TRBD1. Germline CDR1 SGHRS, CDR2 YFSETQ. The CDR3 consists of 15 residues. V shed 2 bases and J 2 bases; nucleotides not matched to a gene: 6. CDR3 DNA: TGCGCCAGCAGCTTCGGGGACAGAGTAAACTATGGCTACACCTTC. Translated, it gives CASSFGDRVNYGYTF.

The V call is TRBV9, the J call TRBJ1-3; no clear D gene. The CDR3 loop spans 13 amino acids. From germline, CDR1 is SGDLS and CDR2 YYNGEE. Trimming left V 0 bases short and J 4 bases short, with 5 bases between. The DNA of the CDR3 is TGTGCCAGCAGCGTAGAAGAAGGAAACACCATATATTTT. Translating gives CASSVEEGNTIYF.

The table lists this clonotype with a few counts. The chain joins TRBV5-1 to TRBJ1-1; D might be TRBD1 (5 bases). V lost 4 bases to trimming and J lost 3 bases, with 13 bases between them. Germline V gene sequence: CDR1 SGHRS, CDR2 YFSETQ. There are 14 residues in the CDR3. This CDR3 reads CASSQGTWDTEAFF. CDR3 sequence (DNA): TGCGCCAGCAGCCAAGGGACGTGGGACACTGAAGCTTTCTTT.